One sample yielded the 7 T cell receptor beta chains listed below, sequenced in a study of molecular identifiers for immune sequencing clone quantification. MiXCR was run by TCRdb on the PCR reads, yielding one entry per CDR3 protein. The data show a few hundred thousand distinct CDR3 sequences, about 25% seen once. Sequences were obtained from naive CD8+ T cells from blood, with Jurkat cell RNA spiked in. The subset denotes: FACS-sorted CD8+CD4-CCR7+CD45RA+ naive T cells. These receptor sequences come from a human donor in good health. Some libraries in this study had Jurkat cell RNA spiked in.

This clonotype appeared many times. CDR3 amino acids: CASSILSATTDTQYF. In DNA, the CDR3 is TGTGCCAGTAGTATCCTATCGGCGACCACAGATACGCAGTATTTT. V usage is TRBV19 and J usage is TRBJ2-3, with D hard to call. The CDR3 loop spans 15 amino acids. V gave up 3 bases and J gave up 2 bases, with 12 bases separating them. CDR1 and CDR2 from the germline V gene are LNHDA and SQIVND (reference sequence).

The V gene is TRBV6-1, the J gene TRBJ1-1, with 7 nucleotides matching TRBD1. This CDR3 region has 15 residues. Germline assignment: CDR1 MNHNS and CDR2 SASEGT. After removal of 6 bases from V and 10 bases from J, the junction contained 17 bases not matched to a gene. CDR3: CASSPLRDSRLAAFF. Here the CDR3 DNA reads TGTGCCAGCAGCCCCCTCCGGGACAGTCGCTTGGCAGCTTTCTTT.

This clonotype was detected a few times. This chain connects TRBV2 to TRBJ2-3; 7 positions agree with TRBD2. V trimming: 3 bases; J trimming: 2 bases; junction bases outside the gene matches: 2. CDR1 is SNHLY, CDR2 FYNNEI, per germline. The CDR3 consists of 14 residues. CDR3 sequence: CASSDGLDTDTQYF. CDR3 nucleotide sequence: TGTGCCAGCAGTGACGGACTAGACACAGATACGCAGTATTTT.

This clonotype was recorded many times. The rearrangement links TRBV30 to TRBJ2-7; D is undetermined. With 0 bases removed from V and 7 bases from J, the gap between germline ends came to 13 bases. The length of the CDR3 is 13 residues. Germline values: CDR1 GTSNPN, CDR2 SVGIG (reference sequence). CDR3 sequence reads: CAWSVEWGIEQYF. CDR3 nucleotides: TGTGCCTGGAGTGTAGAATGGGGTATTGAGCAGTACTTC.

The genes are TRBV20-1 and TRBJ2-6; the D is unclear. The CDR3 is 15 amino acids. Germline V CDR1 and CDR2: DFQATT, SNEGSKA (reference sequence). Trimming left V 0 bases short and J 3 bases short, with 9 bases between. DNA for the CDR3: TGCAGTGCTAGAGATCCGGAATATGGGGCCAACGTCCTGACTTTC. This translates into CSARDPEYGANVLTF.

This clonotype turned up a few times. The DNA for the CDR3 is TGCGCCAGCAGTCTTACTAGCGCGGAATACAATGAGCAGTTCTTC. This gives the protein CASSLTSAEYNEQFF. The chain uses TRBV4-3 and TRBJ2-1; 7 positions agree with TRBD2. Germline trimming cut 6 bases from V and 4 bases from J; bases unmatched to any gene: 9. CDR1 LGHNA and CDR2 YSLEER come from the germline V gene. The CDR3 is made up of 15 amino acids.

In its sample, this clonotype was seen a few times. The chain is built from TRBV6-2 or TRBV6-3 and TRBJ2-7; 9 bases agree with TRBD1. The V gene end was trimmed by 5 bases and the J gene end by 2 bases; junction bases not matched to a gene: 7. This CDR3 spans 15 amino acids. From germline, CDR1 is MNHEY and CDR2 SVGEGT. CDR3 DNA sequence: TGTGCCAGCAGTCCTCTACGACAGGGGGCCTACGAGCAGTACTTC. It is translated as CASSPLRQGAYEQYF.